These T cell receptor beta chains were read from a single sample in a study of T cell responses to AZD1222 COVID-19 vaccine. Here immunoSEQ multiplex PCR was the method, and the copy in TCRdb shows in-frame clones only, minus some. Altogether some 69,000 clones are present, around four fifths being singletons, with the ten largest covering 25%. The source material was peripheral blood, sampled 28 days after the second AZD1222 dose. These TCRs come from an adult who received the AZD1222 COVID-19 vaccine. The CDR3 runs from the conserved cysteine through the conserved F or W. Fields, in order: clone size, D gene, V gene, J gene, CDR3 protein, CDR3 DNA. The D gene is left open where the match is weak. Clone size, where shown, is once, few, many, or a class for clones that have expanded.

>.|TRBD1|TRBV5-4|TRBJ2-7
CASSLRGTGGYEQYF
TGTGCCAGCAGTCTTCGGGGTACAGGGGGATACGAGCAGTACTTC
>.|.|TRBV29-1|TRBJ2-7
CSVEEGSYEQYF
TGCAGCGTTGAAGAGGGCAGCTACGAGCAGTACTTC
>.|TRBD1|TRBV6-5|TRBJ1-2
CASSYGVTGGDYGYTF
TGTGCCAGCAGTTACGGTGTGACAGGGGGCGACTATGGCTACACCTTC
>.|.|TRBV19|TRBJ1-1
CASTRTANTEAFF
TGTGCCAGTACCCGGACAGCCAACACTGAAGCTTTCTTT
>.|.|TRBV27|TRBJ2-5
CASSLFGKETQYF
TGTGCCAGCAGTTTATTCGGCAAAGAGACCCAGTACTTC
>.|TRBD1|TRBV5-6|TRBJ1-2
CASSPGQGGWNGYTF
TGTGCCAGCAGCCCAGGACAGGGAGGGTGGAATGGCTACACCTTC
>.|.|TRBV27|TRBJ2-1
CASSLARKPYNEQFF
TGTGCCAGCAGTTTAGCCCGAAAACCTTACAATGAGCAGTTCTTC
>.|TRBD2|TRBV29-1|TRBJ2-3
CSASGTSGKAAQYF
TGCAGCGCGTCCGGGACTAGCGGGAAAGCGGCGCAGTATTTT
>.|.|TRBV6-2/TRBV6-3|TRBJ1-5
CASSYVNNQPQHF
TGTGCCAGCAGTTACGTGAACAATCAGCCCCAGCATTTT
>medium-sized|TRBD1|TRBV5-5|TRBJ1-1
CASSWTGVRTEAFF
TGTGCCAGCAGCTGGACAGGGGTACGGACTGAAGCTTTCTTT
>.|.|TRBV10-1|TRBJ1-2
CASSQGYGYTF
TGCGCCAGCAGCCAGGGTTATGGCTACACCTTC
>.|.|TRBV6-5|TRBJ1-2
CAGRVSAGNGYTF
TGTGCCGGCCGGGTTTCGGCAGGGAATGGCTACACCTTC
>.|TRBD1|TRBV19|TRBJ2-1
CASSIGQGAYNEQFF
TGTGCCAGTAGTATCGGACAGGGGGCATACAATGAGCAGTTCTTC
>medium-sized|.|TRBV6-5|TRBJ2-7
CASSYRRTDHYEQYF
TGTGCCAGCAGTTATCGACGGACAGATCACTACGAGCAGTACTTC
>.|TRBD1|TRBV6-5|TRBJ1-1
CASSYAGGTEAFF
TGTGCCAGCAGTTACGCAGGGGGCACTGAAGCTTTCTTT